Each of the 21 T cell receptor beta chains below was sequenced from the same sample in a study of T cell clonality in common variable immunodeficiency. Findings and limits, study-wide: Fewer deletions and N-nucleotide insertions were reportedly seen in common variable immunodeficiency TCR beta sequences.

Their antigens remain unidentified. The assay was immunoSEQ multiplex PCR, and TCRdb's table has in-frame clones only and misses some. The sample holds some 19,000 clones, and no clone turns up only once. The material sequenced was peripheral blood mononuclear cells. These TCRs come from a human donor with common variable immunodeficiency.

Points on this clone: The read ends 3 residues early relative to the CDR3; the germline J gene fills the gap. The chain is built from TRBV7-6 and TRBJ2-7; tentatively, D is TRBD1 (5 bases). CDR1 is SGHVS, CDR2 FNYEAQ, per germline. This CDR3 has 16 residues. Trimming cost V 11 bases and J 1 base, with 24 bases left between them. CDR3 amino acids: CARTTIDSKMSYEQYF. The CDR3 DNA, read in part, is TGTGCCCGCACCACTATAGACAGTAAGATGTCCTACGAG.

In its sample, this clone was seen many times. The read comes to an end 3 residues before the CDR3 does, leaving the germline J gene to fill in the end. The chain recombines TRBV6-2 or TRBV6-3 with TRBJ2-7, with 12 bases fitting TRBD2. The CDR3 extends over 16 amino acids. The germline gives CDR1 MNHEY, CDR2 SVGEGT. With 6 bases clipped from V and 4 bases from J, the junction kept 10 bases outside the gene matches. The sequenced part of the CDR3 DNA is TGTGCCAGCAGCCCTACGACTAGCGGGAGAGTGTACGAG. Its translation is CASSPTTSGRVYE. In full, the CDR3 is CASSPTTSGRVYEQYF.

The table lists this clone with a few counts. Here the CDR3 reads CSARDWLAGGLETQYF. Incomplete CDR3 DNA: TGCAGTGCTAGAGATTGGCTAGCGGGAGGGCTTGAGACC. The rearrangement joins TRBV20-1 to TRBJ2-5, with 12 bases aligning to TRBD2. The CDR3 end falls 3 residues outside the read, so it is completed with the germline J gene. This CDR3 region has 16 residues. V dropped 0 bases and J dropped 5; count of bases not matched to a gene: 7. Germline lookup yields CDR1 DFQATT and CDR2 SNEGSKA (reference sequence).

This clone was seen repeatedly, ten times or more. The CDR3 goes on 3 residues after the read ends, and that part is filled in from the germline J gene. The V call is TRBV29-1, the J call TRBJ2-7, with a possible D match to TRBD1 (6 bases). This CDR3 is 13 amino acids long. Trimming removed 0 bases from V and 3 bases from J, with 9 bases in between. The germline CDR1 and CDR2 sequences are SQVTM and ANQGSEA. CDR3 loop: CSVEDLDSYEQYF. Incomplete CDR3 DNA: TGCAGCGTTGAAGATCTGGACAGCTACGAG.

This clone was seen a handful of times. The CDR3 extends 3 residues past the end of the read, so its final part is completed from the germline J gene. The gene calls are TRBV18 and TRBJ2-2; 9 nucleotides align to TRBD1. The CDR3 runs 16 residues. The germline gives CDR1 KGHSH, CDR2 LQKENI. Unmatched junction bases numbered 7, after V lost 1 base and J lost 7 bases. CDR3 region: CASSPLVGQGIGELFF. The covered CDR3 bases are TGTGCCAGCTCACCACTGGTGGGACAGGGCATCGGGGAG.

This clone was found many times. Coverage ceases 3 residues before the CDR3 finishes, and the germline J gene fills in the end. The V call is TRBV7-9, the J call TRBJ1-5, with a weak D call TRBD1 (5 bases). CDR3 length: 12 amino acids. V was pared by 5 bases and J by 6 bases, with 8 bases between. Germline values: CDR1 SEHNR, CDR2 FQNEAQ (reference sequence). The sequenced part of the CDR3 DNA is TGTGCCAGCAGCGACGGGGGTCAGCCC. Protein sequence: CASSDGGQP. The full-length CDR3 reads as CASSDGGQPQHF.

This clone was found a few times. Read coverage stops 3 residues before the CDR3 terminus; the germline J gene supplies the remainder. The V gene is TRBV7-6, the J gene TRBJ2-2, with 11 nucleotides matching TRBD1. Germline loops: CDR1 SGHVS, CDR2 FNYEAQ. V lost 5 bases and J lost 5; bases outside the gene matches: 4. The CDR3 is 15 amino acids. The part of the CDR3 DNA that was read is TGTGCCAGCAGCCACGGGACAGGGGGGACCGGGGAG. Its protein is CASSHGTGGTGE. The entire CDR3 sequence reads CASSHGTGGTGELFF. The full variable domain, rest sourced from reference TRBV7-6 and TRBJ2-2, is GAGVSQSPRYKVTKRGQDVALRCDPISGHVSLYWYRQALGQGPEFLTYFNYEAQQDKSGLPNDRFSAERPEGSISTLTIQRTEQRDSAMYRCASSHGTGGTGELFFGEGSRLTVL.

For this clone: The CDR3 end is not reached by the read, which stops 3 residues before it; the germline J gene fills it in. The V call is TRBV6-2 or TRBV6-3, the J call TRBJ1-1, with a weak D call TRBD1 (5 bases). This CDR3 comprises 15 residues. Germline CDR1 reads MNHEY; CDR2 reads SVGEGT. Trimming took off 5 bases at V and 3 bases at J, with 16 bases between the two ends. CDR3 bases read: TGTGCCAGCAGTACCAACCAGGGTTTAGACACTGAA. This gives the protein CASSTNQGLDTE. The CDR3 in its entirety is CASSTNQGLDTEAFF.

This clone was seen only a few times. The sequenced fragment ends 3 residues before the CDR3 boundary, so the rest is inferred from the germline J gene. The rearrangement joins TRBV20-1 to TRBJ2-7, with D possibly being TRBD1 (6 bases). Germline values: CDR1 DFQATT, CDR2 SNEGSKA (reference sequence). The CDR3 loop spans 16 amino acids. V lost 4 bases and J lost 0, with 19 bases in between. CDR3 DNA, as far as it was read: TGCAGTGCTATCTACGAGGCGGACAGACTCTCCTACGAG. Translation gives CSAIYEADRLSYE. Given in full, the CDR3 is CSAIYEADRLSYEQYF.

To note about this clone: The read is 3 residues too short to cover the CDR3 end, so that end is filled in from the germline J gene. This rearrangement joins TRBV19 to TRBJ2-1, with 15 bases fitting TRBD2. Losses at the gene ends were 6 bases for V and 6 bases for J; bases not matched to a gene: 6. Germline V gene lookup returns CDR1 LNHDA and CDR2 SQIVND (reference sequence). This CDR3 spans 16 amino acids. The CDR3 region is CASSRGLAGGLNEQFF. Incomplete CDR3 DNA: TGTGCCAGTAGCAGAGGACTAGCGGGAGGGCTCAATGAG.

In regard to this clone: The observed sequence ends 3 residues before the CDR3 terminus, with the missing tail filled in from the germline J gene. V and J are TRBV7-6 and TRBJ2-5, with 10 positions matching TRBD1. This CDR3 contains 16 residues. V lost 0 bases, J lost 4 bases, and 5 bases stayed unmatched. Germline-derived CDR1 and CDR2 are SGHVS and FNYEAQ. The part of the CDR3 DNA that was read is TGTGCCAGCAGCTTAGCGGGACAGGGGTCGTTAGAGACC. Translating gives CASSLAGQGSLET. The full CDR3 protein reads CASSLAGQGSLETQYF.

This clone was observed a few times. The read ends 3 residues before the CDR3 terminus; that terminus is restored from the germline J gene. The chain joins TRBV7-2 to TRBJ2-7, with a possible D match to TRBD1 (6 bases). V was cut by 6 bases and J by 0 bases, with 15 bases left in between. Germline CDR1 SGHTA, CDR2 FQGNSA. The CDR3 contains 15 residues. CDR3 DNA, as far as it was read: TGTGCCAGCAGAAAGGACAGCTATAGCTCCTACGAG. It specifies CASRKDSYSSYE. The entire CDR3 is CASRKDSYSSYEQYF.

This clone was seen at least ten times. From the germline J gene comes the end of the CDR3, since the read stops 3 residues before it. This sample includes further DNA sequences coding for the same CDR3. The chain carries TRBV6-2 or TRBV6-3 and TRBJ2-5, with 10 bases aligning to TRBD1. Germline CDR1 reads MNHEY; CDR2 reads SVGEGT. With V trimmed by 6 bases and J by 5 bases, 6 bases remained unmatched. This CDR3 is built from 14 residues. The part of the CDR3 DNA that was read is TGTGCCAGCAGAGACGGACAGGGGGGCGAGACC. Residues: CASRDGQGGET. The whole CDR3 sequence reads CASRDGQGGETQYF.

This clone was recorded at least ten times. The read ends 3 residues shy of where the CDR3 ends; the end is completed using the germline J gene. The chain couples TRBV7-3 to TRBJ1-6; D possibly corresponds to TRBD1 (6 bases). The V end lost 0 bases, the J end lost 4 bases, and 7 bases lay between the germline ends. Germline CDR1 is SGHTA and CDR2 is FQGTGA. The CDR3 spans 15 residues. The CDR3: CASSLTTGYNSPLHF. CDR3 DNA (partial): TGTGCCAGCAGCTTAACCACAGGGTATAATTCACCC.

This clone was seen many times. CDR3 bases read: TGTGCCAGCAGTGTGACAGGGGTCAATGGC. This sequence encodes CASSVTGVNG. The entire CDR3 protein is CASSVTGVNGYTF. The genes are TRBV6-1 and TRBJ1-2, with 8 bases fitting TRBD1. The read falls 3 residues short of the CDR3 end, and the missing part is taken from the germline J gene. The trim removed 4 bases at V and 6 bases at J, leaving 4 bases unmatched. The CDR3 consists of 13 residues. Germline lookup yields CDR1 MNHNS and CDR2 SASEGT.

About this clone itself: The read terminates 3 residues ahead of where the CDR3 ends, so the germline J gene completes it. The chain combines TRBV6-2 or TRBV6-3 with TRBJ1-5; 8 positions match TRBD1. The V segment lost 6 bases and the J segment 0 bases; nucleotides outside the gene matches: 7. Germline CDR1 and CDR2: MNHEY and SVGEGT. The CDR3 is 16 residues long. CDR3 DNA (partial): TGTGCCAGCAGAACGGGACAGGATTATAGCAATCAGCCC. It yields the protein CASRTGQDYSNQP. The entire CDR3 reads CASRTGQDYSNQPQHF.

In regard to this clone: The read finishes 3 residues shy of the CDR3 end, and the germline J gene is used to complete it. This sequence joins TRBV6-2 or TRBV6-3 and TRBJ1-5, with D perhaps matching TRBD1 (5 bases). Trimming removed 7 bases from V and 6 bases from J, with 16 bases in between. Looked up from germline, CDR1 is MNHEY and CDR2 is SVGEGT. There are 14 residues in the CDR3. The DNA read from the CDR3 is TGTGCCAGCAAGAACCCAACGGGGGGTCAGCCC. Translated: CASKNPTGGQP. The CDR3 as a whole reads CASKNPTGGQPQHF.

Turning to this clone: The CDR3 end falls 3 residues outside the read, so it is completed with the germline J gene. V and J are TRBV5-1 and TRBJ1-4; 7 bases line up with TRBD1. Looked up from germline, CDR1 is SGHRS and CDR2 is YFSETQ. V was pared by 1 base and J by 5 bases, with 5 bases of the junction left unmatched. The length of the CDR3 is 15 residues. The CDR3 loop reads CASSLSGQPNEKLFF. CDR3 DNA (partial): TGCGCCAGCAGCTTGTCGGGACAGCCCAATGAAAAA.

A remark on this clone: The CDR3 end falls 3 residues outside the read, so it is completed with the germline J gene. V is TRBV30 and J is TRBJ1-5; 8 bases are shared with TRBD1. Germline V gene sequence: CDR1 GTSNPN, CDR2 SVGIG (reference sequence). This CDR3 spans 15 amino acids. J gave up 1 base and V 4 bases, and 6 bases lay outside the gene matches. CDR3 region: CAWTGGLVSNQPQHF. The DNA read from the CDR3 is TGTGCCTGGACAGGGGGCTTAGTGAGCAATCAGCCC.

In its sample, this clone was seen a few times. With the read ending 3 residues before the CDR3 end, the germline J gene is used to fill in that end. The chain is built from TRBV6-4 and TRBJ2-2; D uncertain. V was pared by 5 bases and J by 1 base, with 8 bases between. The CDR3 covers 14 residues. The germline V gene has CDR1 MRHNA and CDR2 SNTAGT. Incomplete CDR3 DNA: TGTGCCAGCAGTTATCGACAGAACACCGGGGAG. This gives the protein CASSYRQNTGE. The entire CDR3 protein is CASSYRQNTGELFF.

Note on this clone: The observed sequence ends 3 residues before the CDR3 terminus, with the missing tail filled in from the germline J gene. V usage is TRBV2 and J usage is TRBJ2-1, with D unclear. The germline V gene encodes CDR1 SNHLY and CDR2 FYNNEI. The CDR3 is 12 residues long. The V gene lost 3 bases and the J gene lost 8 bases, with 8 bases spanning the gap. The CDR3 sequence: CASSDYPDEQFF. The covered CDR3 bases are TGTGCCAGCAGTGATTACCCAGATGAG.